A selection of T cell receptor beta chains follows, all from one sample in a study of cytomegalovirus exposure and HLA in healthy donors. Sequencing used immunoSEQ multiplex PCR; TCRdb keeps in-frame clones, though not all of them. The top ten hold about 2.8% of the sample, which has 130,000 to 150,000 clones, roughly 79% seen once. Sequenced sample: PBMCs. The source is a male donor in good health and CMV-seronegative. Both conserved end residues are part of each CDR3. A D gene is named only where the DNA matches it firmly. The size of a clone is reported for some rows only, either as once, few or many, or as a class for expanded clones.

cdr3_aa: CASSISGTSAGEQYF
cdr3_nt: TGTGCCAGTAGTATATCAGGGACTAGCGCCGGGGAGCAGTACTTC
j_call: TRBJ2-7
d_call: TRBD2
clone_size: few
cdr3_length: 15
v_call: TRBV19

cdr3_aa: CASSLAASGRPSTDTQYF
cdr3_nt: TGCGCCAGCAGCTTGGCCGCTAGCGGGAGACCTAGCACAGATACGCAGTATTTT
j_call: TRBJ2-3
d_call: TRBD2
clone_size: NA
cdr3_length: 18
v_call: TRBV5-1

cdr3_aa: CASRPLTGYNSPLHF
cdr3_nt: TGTGCCAGCAGACCCTTGACAGGGTATAATTCACCCCTCCACTTT
j_call: TRBJ1-6
d_call: TRBD1
clone_size: NA
cdr3_length: 15
v_call: TRBV27

cdr3_aa: CASSEEPGRKGSTYEQYF
cdr3_nt: TGTGCCAGCAGTGAAGAGCCGGGTAGGAAGGGGTCCACCTACGAGCAGTACTTC
j_call: TRBJ2-7
d_call: NA
clone_size: few
cdr3_length: 18
v_call: TRBV25-1

cdr3_aa: CASSSGQGPAGNTIYF
cdr3_nt: TGTGCCAGCAGTTCGGGACAGGGGCCCGCTGGAAACACCATATATTTT
j_call: TRBJ1-3
d_call: TRBD1
clone_size: once
cdr3_length: 16
v_call: TRBV6-5

cdr3_aa: CASSPIRTALYGYTF
cdr3_nt: TGTGCCAGCTCACCAATTCGAACCGCGTTATATGGCTACACCTTC
j_call: TRBJ1-2
d_call: NA
clone_size: NA
cdr3_length: 15
v_call: TRBV18

cdr3_aa: CASSVRGGNNSPLHF
cdr3_nt: TGTGCCAGCAGCGTAAGGGGGGGAAATAATTCACCCCTCCACTTT
j_call: TRBJ1-6
d_call: NA
clone_size: NA
cdr3_length: 15
v_call: TRBV9

cdr3_aa: CASSLFSGRDNEQYF
cdr3_nt: TGTGCCAGCAGTTTATTCAGCGGGAGGGATAACGAGCAGTACTTC
j_call: TRBJ2-7
d_call: TRBD2
clone_size: NA
cdr3_length: 15
v_call: TRBV27

cdr3_aa: CASSPAGSTDTQYF
cdr3_nt: TGCGCCAGCAGCCCAGCGGGCAGCACAGATACGCAGTATTTT
j_call: TRBJ2-3
d_call: NA
clone_size: NA
cdr3_length: 14
v_call: TRBV10-1

cdr3_aa: CASSIGSSFTEAFF
cdr3_nt: TGTGCCAGTAGTATTGGGAGTTCCTTCACCGAAGCTTTCTTT
j_call: TRBJ1-1
d_call: NA
clone_size: once
cdr3_length: 14
v_call: TRBV19

cdr3_aa: CASSPSGDHEQYF
cdr3_nt: TGTGCCAGCTCACCCAGCGGGGACCACGAGCAGTACTTC
j_call: TRBJ2-7
d_call: TRBD2
clone_size: few
cdr3_length: 13
v_call: TRBV18

cdr3_aa: CASSPFSGTGDTEAFF
cdr3_nt: TGTGCCAGCAGCCCTTTTTCCGGGACAGGGGACACTGAAGCTTTCTTT
j_call: TRBJ1-1
d_call: TRBD1
clone_size: NA
cdr3_length: 16
v_call: TRBV5-4

cdr3_aa: CASSASGTGDYEQYF
cdr3_nt: TGTGCCAGTAGTGCCTCCGGGACAGGGGATTACGAGCAGTACTTC
j_call: TRBJ2-7
d_call: TRBD1
clone_size: NA
cdr3_length: 15
v_call: TRBV19

cdr3_aa: CANRKGGSSNYGYTF
cdr3_nt: TGTGCCAACCGTAAAGGGGGCAGCTCCAACTATGGCTACACCTTC
j_call: TRBJ1-2
d_call: NA
clone_size: NA
cdr3_length: 15
v_call: TRBV21-1

cdr3_aa: CASRRQGAYTDTQYF
cdr3_nt: TGTGCCAGCAGGCGACAGGGGGCCTACACAGATACGCAGTATTTT
j_call: TRBJ2-3
d_call: TRBD1
clone_size: NA
cdr3_length: 15
v_call: TRBV5-4

cdr3_aa: CASSRQGGLGYEQYF
cdr3_nt: TGTGCCAGCAGTCGTCAGGGGGGATTAGGCTACGAGCAGTACTTC
j_call: TRBJ2-7
d_call: NA
clone_size: NA
cdr3_length: 15
v_call: TRBV6-6

cdr3_aa: CASSLVSGQSGELFF
cdr3_nt: TGCGCCAGCAGCTTGGTCTCAGGGCAGTCCGGGGAGCTGTTTTTT
j_call: TRBJ2-2
d_call: NA
clone_size: NA
cdr3_length: 15
v_call: TRBV5-1

cdr3_aa: CAWSVLLFWGDRGYEQYF
cdr3_nt: TGTGCCTGGAGTGTCCTCCTGTTCTGGGGGGACAGGGGCTACGAGCAGTACTTC
j_call: TRBJ2-7
d_call: TRBD1
clone_size: NA
cdr3_length: 18
v_call: TRBV30

cdr3_aa: CATSTGGSVRRFF
cdr3_nt: TGTGCCACCAGCACAGGGGGGAGTGTAAGGCGATTTTTT
j_call: TRBJ1-4
d_call: TRBD1
clone_size: NA
cdr3_length: 13
v_call: TRBV15

cdr3_aa: CASRQASGNTIYF
cdr3_nt: TGTGCCAGCAGGCAGGCCTCTGGAAACACCATATATTTT
j_call: TRBJ1-3
d_call: NA
clone_size: NA
cdr3_length: 13
v_call: TRBV6-5

cdr3_aa: CASSSQYRDTQYF
cdr3_nt: TGTGCCAGCAGTTCCCAATACAGGGATACCCAGTACTTC
j_call: TRBJ2-5
d_call: NA
clone_size: NA
cdr3_length: 13
v_call: TRBV6-5

cdr3_aa: CASSFRGETQYF
cdr3_nt: TGTGCCAGCAGTTTTCGGGGTGAGACCCAGTACTTC
j_call: TRBJ2-5
d_call: NA
clone_size: NA
cdr3_length: 12
v_call: TRBV27

cdr3_aa: CASSFQRGPGEQYF
cdr3_nt: TGTGCCAGCAGCTTTCAGCGGGGGCCGGGCGAGCAGTACTTC
j_call: TRBJ2-7
d_call: TRBD2
clone_size: NA
cdr3_length: 14
v_call: TRBV13

cdr3_aa: CASSSSRTSGSQTSYEQYF
cdr3_nt: TGTGCCAGCAGTTCTAGCCGGACTAGCGGGAGTCAGACCTCCTACGAGCAGTACTTC
j_call: TRBJ2-7
d_call: TRBD2
clone_size: NA
cdr3_length: 19
v_call: TRBV27

cdr3_aa: CASSLTPYEQYF
cdr3_nt: TGTGCCAGCAGCCTAACGCCCTACGAGCAGTACTTC
j_call: TRBJ2-7
d_call: NA
clone_size: NA
cdr3_length: 12
v_call: TRBV7-2